This T cell receptor beta chain came from a study of OX40 agonist ivuxolimab in advanced cancers. Study-level information: With a range of roughly 23 to 90, age averaged roughly 60 years, and nearly 85% were male. Findings of the study overall: Dose levels from 0.1 to 3.0 mg/kg saw CD4+ and CD8+ blood T cells expand clonally by week 6. The average count of expanded clones was higher among CD8+ T cells than among CD4+.

TCRdb's table, derived via immunoSEQ multiplex PCR, lists solely in-frame clones and lacks some. This table has about 80,000 clones, approximately 84% appearing once. This clone has just a few counts. No antigen is known for it. Per the germline V gene, CDR1 is LNHDA and CDR2 is SQIVND (reference sequence). The CDR3 covers 12 residues. V was pared by 6 bases and J by 14 bases, with 6 bases of the junction left unmatched. This clonotype was obtained from an adult with an advanced solid tumor such as melanoma, head and neck, liver or kidney cancer. The chain uses TRBV19 and TRBJ1-6; the match to TRBD1 covers 8 bases. The sequences come from CD4+ or CD8+ T cells sorted from blood, collected in a trial of the OX40 agonist ivuxolimab. The CDR3 sequence: CASRRQGQALHF. The CDR3, as DNA: TGTGCCAGTAGGAGACAGGGGCAGGCCCTCCACTTT.